The TCR beta chain under discussion was sequenced for a study of regulatory T cells in long-lasting Graves disease. Arm-PCR of CDR3 regions with iRepertoire HTBI primers generated TCR beta libraries. TCRdb recomputed calls from the multiplex PCR reads with MiXCR, one row per CDR3 protein. This sample has 400,000 to 500,000 distinct CDR3 sequences; approximately 14% occur once, and the top ten carry around a sixth. This clonotype was recorded only once. The antigen remains unidentified. Study-wide points: New patients shared fewer public clonotypes (approximately 970) than persistent patients did (roughly 2,500).

Time point described: newly diagnosed GD, antithyroid drugs for less than 3 months. The TCR library was prepared using RNA isolated from PBMCs. V shed 2 bases and J 3 bases; nucleotides not matched to a gene: 3. The CDR3 has 15 residues. Germline CDR1 reads LNHDA; CDR2 reads SQIVND (reference sequence). These sequences were also reported in another study, on T cells in Graves' hyperthyroidism and ophthalmopathy. From that second work: HTBI primers were used for first-round RT-PCR of the TCR CDR3. A model of 13 V-J pairs discriminated ophthalmopathy from stable hyperthyroidism.

Sequenced material: peripheral blood mononuclear cells (PBMCs), taken at new diagnosis, from a patient treated with antithyroid drugs. V and J are TRBV19 and TRBJ2-1; 8 bases agree with TRBD1. The clonotype was recovered from a woman aged 45-65 years with Graves disease. The CDR3 coding sequence is TGTGCCAGTAGTATAAGACAGGGGTTCTACAATGAGCAGTTCTTC. This sequence encodes CASSIRQGFYNEQFF.